The next 15 T cell receptor beta chains were all read from a single sample in a study of PD-1 blockade in classical Hodgkin lymphoma. TCRdb's copy holds only in-frame clones and misses some; the assay was immunoSEQ multiplex PCR. Among 15,000 to 20,000 clones, about 61% were seen once, and the ten largest hold about 7.2%. Time point noted: cycle 4 day 1 (C4D1), after five to seven weeks of nivolumab. Relapse after autologous stem cell transplantation occurred in every patient, and brentuximab vedotin exposure varied. The sample in question was peripheral blood mononuclear cells (PBMCs), obtained before the fourth cycle of nivolumab. The receptors shown here come from a human donor with classical Hodgkin lymphoma.

This clone was detected a few times. The chain is built from TRBV28 and TRBJ1-5; D might be TRBD1 (5 bases). V was clipped by 10 bases and J by 0 bases, with 22 bases between them. The CDR3 covers 17 residues. Looked up from germline, CDR1 is MDHEN and CDR2 is SYDVKM. CDR3 nucleotides: TGTGCCACCAGAGACGAAGACAGTATTTATAGCAATCAGCCCCAGCATTTT. It specifies CATRDEDSIYSNQPQHF. The full variable domain, completed using reference TRBV28 and TRBJ1-5, is DVKVTQSSRYLVKRTGEKVFLECVQDMDHENMFWYRQDPGLGLRLIYFSYDVKMKEKGDIPEGYSVSREKKERFSLILESASTNQTSMYLCATRDEDSIYSNQPQHFGDGTRLSIL.

This chain joins TRBV27 and TRBJ2-3; 7 nucleotides align to TRBD2. Unmatched junction bases numbered 2, after V lost 2 bases and J lost 3 bases. The germline gives CDR1 MNHEY, CDR2 SMNVEV (reference sequence). CDR3 length equals 14 residues. The CDR3 nucleotides are TGTGCCAGCAGTTTACTAGCGGAGACAGATACGCAGTATTTT. It specifies CASSLLAETDTQYF.

The chain has TRBV27 and TRBJ2-5; tentatively, D is TRBD2 (6 bases). The end of the DNA aligns better with TRBJ2-7, so the J call may be wrong. The length of the CDR3 is 14 residues. Germline assignment: CDR1 MNHEY and CDR2 SMNVEV (reference sequence). This CDR3 is CASSLGGPAYEQYF. In DNA, the CDR3 is TGTGCCAGCAGTTTAGGAGGGCCCGCCTACGAGCAGTACTTC.

This clone was counted only a few times. The CDR3 loop reads CASSTAQQETQYF. In DNA form, the CDR3 reads TGTGCCAGTTCGACAGCCCAACAAGAGACCCAGTACTTC. This chain uses TRBV19 with TRBJ2-5; weak D call: TRBD1 (5 bases). Germline-derived CDR1 and CDR2 are LNHDA and SQIVND (reference sequence). This CDR3 is built from 13 residues. V gave up 8 bases and J gave up 2 bases, with 12 bases separating them.

The V call is TRBV4-2, the J call TRBJ2-5; tentatively, D is TRBD2 (5 bases). CDR3 length equals 16 residues. Trimming pared 3 bases from V and 2 bases from J, leaving 16 bases between. CDR1 and CDR2 (germline): LGHNA, YNFKEQ. The CDR3 is CASSQVAGSSQETQYF. The CDR3 bases are TGTGCCAGCAGCCAGGTGGCGGGTTCCTCACAAGAGACCCAGTACTTC.

By proportion, this clone is medium-sized. The J gene is TRBJ2-7, the V gene TRBV28, with 8 bases fitting TRBD1. The CDR3 length is 14 residues. Looked up from germline, CDR1 is MDHEN and CDR2 is SYDVKM. J was trimmed by 5 bases and V by 3 bases; bases with no gene match: 6. The CDR3 spells CASSLFRTGNEQYF. CDR3 DNA sequence: TGTGCCAGCAGTTTGTTTCGGACAGGGAACGAGCAGTACTTC.

The genes are TRBV14 and TRBJ2-7, with 7 nucleotides matching TRBD1. The CDR3 covers 15 residues. V dropped 4 bases and J dropped 1; count of bases not matched to a gene: 7. Per germline, CDR1 SGHDN and CDR2 FVKESK. The CDR3 sequence: CASSPMDRPSYEQYF. DNA for the CDR3: TGTGCCAGCAGCCCGATGGACAGGCCTTCCTACGAGCAGTACTTC.

V and J are TRBV5-8 and TRBJ2-3, with a tentative D call TRBD2 (5 bases). The CDR3 length is 14 residues. The germline V and J ends were trimmed by 6 bases and 6 bases, with 17 bases remaining between them. The V gene's germline CDR1 is SGHTS and CDR2 YDEGEE. CDR3 in DNA: TGTGCCAGCACATTTCGAGGGATTGCCGATACGCAGTATTTT. Translating gives CASTFRGIADTQYF.

The rearrangement uses TRBV27 and TRBJ2-1; TRBD2 matches at 10 bases. This CDR3 spans 15 amino acids. Trimming removed 5 bases from V and 7 bases from J; junction bases left unmatched: 8. Per the germline V gene, CDR1 is MNHEY and CDR2 is SMNVEV (reference sequence). The CDR3 reads CASSPIAGGMNEQFF. CDR3 nucleotides: TGTGCCAGCAGTCCGATAGCGGGAGGTATGAATGAGCAGTTCTTC.

This clone was counted a few times. V usage is TRBV9 and J usage is TRBJ2-7; no reliable D call. The CDR3 loop spans 10 amino acids. The germline V and J ends were trimmed by 0 bases and 10 bases, with 5 bases remaining between them. In germline, CDR1 is SGDLS, CDR2 YYNGEE. This CDR3 reads CASSVEEQYF. The CDR3 DNA is TGTGCCAGCAGCGTAGAGGAACAGTACTTC.

This clone was detected only once. Within the sample, other DNA sequences also encode this same CDR3. This rearrangement joins TRBV7-9 to TRBJ1-1; D may be TRBD1 (5 bases). Germline values: CDR1 SEHNR, CDR2 FQNEAQ (reference sequence). V was shortened by 0 bases and J by 4 bases, with 9 bases between the two germline ends. CDR3 length: 14 residues. The CDR3 reads CASSLADSPTEAFF. CDR3 bases: TGTGCCAGCAGCTTAGCCGACAGTCCCACTGAAGCTTTCTTT. The full variable domain, completed using reference TRBV7-9 and TRBJ1-1, is DTGVSQNPRHKITKRGQNVTFRCDPISEHNRLYWYRQTLGQGPEFLTYFQNEAQLEKSRLLSDRFSAERPKGSFSTLEIQRTEQGDSAMYLCASSLADSPTEAFFGQGTRLTVV.

The rearrangement uses TRBV5-4 and TRBJ1-3, with TRBD1 identical over 7 bases. CDR3 length: 16 residues. V trimming: 5 bases; J trimming: 0 bases; junction bases outside the gene matches: 8. Germline loops: CDR1 SGHNT, CDR2 YYREEE (reference sequence). The CDR3 here is CASSTGTVSSGNTIYF. CDR3 in DNA: TGTGCCAGCAGTACCGGGACAGTCAGCTCTGGAAACACCATATATTTT.

This clone was recorded a few times. V usage is TRBV30 and J usage is TRBJ1-4, with D hard to call. The CDR3 extends over 13 amino acids. Per the germline V gene, CDR1 is GTSNPN and CDR2 is SVGIG (reference sequence). V lost 0 bases to trimming and J lost 6 bases, with 8 bases between them. The CDR3 region is CAWSVEGYEKLFF. The CDR3 bases are TGTGCCTGGAGTGTAGAGGGTTATGAAAAACTGTTTTTT.

This chain connects TRBV27 to TRBJ1-2; 7 bases line up with TRBD1. CDR3 length: 15 amino acids. The V segment lost 5 bases and the J segment 8 bases; nucleotides outside the gene matches: 14. Germline values: CDR1 MNHEY, CDR2 SMNVEV (reference sequence). Written as DNA, the CDR3 is TGTGCCAGCAGTGAGCAAATGACAGCGACAGGGGGCTACACCTTC. Its protein product is CASSEQMTATGGYTF.

This clone was detected a few times. The chain employs TRBV18 and TRBJ2-7; D unresolved. The CDR3 is made up of 12 amino acids. V was pared by 2 bases and J by 0 bases, with 2 bases between. Per germline, CDR1 KGHSH and CDR2 LQKENI. The CDR3 is CASSPDSYEQYF. The CDR3 nucleotides are TGTGCCAGCTCACCAGACTCCTACGAGCAGTACTTC.